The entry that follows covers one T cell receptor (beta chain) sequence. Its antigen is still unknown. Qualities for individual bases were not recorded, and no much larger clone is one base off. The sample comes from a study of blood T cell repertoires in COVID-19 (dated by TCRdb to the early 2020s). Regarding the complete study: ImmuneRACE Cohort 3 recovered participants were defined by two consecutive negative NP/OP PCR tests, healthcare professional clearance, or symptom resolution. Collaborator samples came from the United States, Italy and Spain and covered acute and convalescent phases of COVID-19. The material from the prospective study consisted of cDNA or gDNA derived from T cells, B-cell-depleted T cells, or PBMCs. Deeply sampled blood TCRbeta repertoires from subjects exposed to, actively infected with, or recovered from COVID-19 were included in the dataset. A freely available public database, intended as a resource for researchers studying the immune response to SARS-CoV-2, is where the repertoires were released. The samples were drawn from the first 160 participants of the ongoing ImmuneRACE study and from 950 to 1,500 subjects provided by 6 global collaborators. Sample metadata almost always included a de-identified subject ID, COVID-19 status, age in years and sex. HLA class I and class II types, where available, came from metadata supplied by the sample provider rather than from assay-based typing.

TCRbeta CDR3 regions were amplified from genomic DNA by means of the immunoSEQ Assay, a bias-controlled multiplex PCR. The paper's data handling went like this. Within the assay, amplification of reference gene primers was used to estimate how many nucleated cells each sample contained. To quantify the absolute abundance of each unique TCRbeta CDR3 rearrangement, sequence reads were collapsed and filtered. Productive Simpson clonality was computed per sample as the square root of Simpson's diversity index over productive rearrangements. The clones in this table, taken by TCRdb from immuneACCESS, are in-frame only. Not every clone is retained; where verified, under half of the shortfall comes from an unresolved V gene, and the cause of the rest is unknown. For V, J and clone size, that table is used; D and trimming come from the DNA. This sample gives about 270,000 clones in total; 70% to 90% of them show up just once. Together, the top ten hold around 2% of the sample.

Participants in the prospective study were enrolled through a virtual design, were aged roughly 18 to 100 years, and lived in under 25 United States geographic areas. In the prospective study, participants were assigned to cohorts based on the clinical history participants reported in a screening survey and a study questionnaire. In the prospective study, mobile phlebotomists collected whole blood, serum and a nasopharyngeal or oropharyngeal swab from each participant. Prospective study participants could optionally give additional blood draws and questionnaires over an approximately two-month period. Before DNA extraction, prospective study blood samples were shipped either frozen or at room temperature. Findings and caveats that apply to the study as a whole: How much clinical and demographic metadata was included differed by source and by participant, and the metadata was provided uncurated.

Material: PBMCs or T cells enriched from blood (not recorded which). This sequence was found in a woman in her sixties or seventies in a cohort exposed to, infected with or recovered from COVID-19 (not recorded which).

The DNA reads as follows: TGTGCCAGCAGCCCACCCCCTGTGGCAGCCGGGGAGCTGTTTTTT. Translated, it gives CASSPPPVAAGELFF. The chain is assembled from TRBV28 and TRBJ2-2, with the identity of the D gene unclear. The CDR3 covers 15 residues, taking in both the cysteine and the phenylalanine. Only the CDR3 region is kept as DNA, spanning 45 bases read in frame from base 1. As encoded in the germline V gene, CDR1 is MDHEN while CDR2 is SYDVKM. V lost 6 bases and J lost 6 bases; the stretch between them is 17 bases long. Reference TRBV28 and TRBJ2-2 genes cover what lies past the CDR3, so the full variable domain is DVKVTQSSRYLVKRTGEKVFLECVQDMDHENMFWYRQDPGLGLRLIYFSYDVKMKEKGDIPEGYSVSREKKERFSLILESASTNQTSMYLCASSPPPVAAGELFFGEGSRLTVL.